This note documents a single T cell receptor (beta chain) sequence. Its cognate antigen is unknown. Relapse was seen in all patients after autologous stem cell transplantation, and brentuximab vedotin exposure was variable. The data were produced by immunoSEQ multiplex PCR, yet TCRdb's version contains in-frame clones alone and is incomplete. In the table there are 100,000 to 120,000 clones, 70% to 90% of which are singletons. This entry comes from a study of PD-1 blockade in classical Hodgkin lymphoma. Study-wide results and caveats: CD4+ but not CD8+ TCR diversity rose significantly by C4D1. In newly diagnosed patients, baseline TCR diversity was reportedly below that of healthy donors. The diversity seen at baseline in complete responders resembled that of newly diagnosed patients.

The sequence derives from a human donor with classical Hodgkin lymphoma. The input for sequencing was peripheral blood mononuclear cells (PBMCs), taken before the second cycle of nivolumab.

This CDR3 is CASSLSLSRVNTEAFF. Written as DNA, the CDR3 is TGCGCCAGCAGCTTGTCCCTCTCTCGGGTGAACACTGAAGCTTTCTTT. The V gene is TRBV5-1, the J gene TRBJ1-1; D not certain. The CDR3 is made up of 16 amino acids. Looked up from germline, CDR1 is SGHRS and CDR2 is YFSETQ. Trimming stripped 1 base from V and 0 bases from J, with 13 bases between.